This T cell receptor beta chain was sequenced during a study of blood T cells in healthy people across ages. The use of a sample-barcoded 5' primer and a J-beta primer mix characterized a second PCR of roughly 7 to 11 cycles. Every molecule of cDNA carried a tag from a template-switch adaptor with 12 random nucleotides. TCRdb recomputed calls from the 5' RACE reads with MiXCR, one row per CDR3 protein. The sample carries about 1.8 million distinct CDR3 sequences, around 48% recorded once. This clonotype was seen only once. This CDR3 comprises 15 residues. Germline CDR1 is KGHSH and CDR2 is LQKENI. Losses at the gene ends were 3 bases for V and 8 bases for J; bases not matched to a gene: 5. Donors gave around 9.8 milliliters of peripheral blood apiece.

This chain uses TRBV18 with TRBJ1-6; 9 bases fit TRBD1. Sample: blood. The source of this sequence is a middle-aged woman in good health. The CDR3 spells CASSPPGTGHSPLHF. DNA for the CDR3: TGTGCCAGCTCACCGCCCGGGACAGGGCATTCACCCCTCCACTTT.